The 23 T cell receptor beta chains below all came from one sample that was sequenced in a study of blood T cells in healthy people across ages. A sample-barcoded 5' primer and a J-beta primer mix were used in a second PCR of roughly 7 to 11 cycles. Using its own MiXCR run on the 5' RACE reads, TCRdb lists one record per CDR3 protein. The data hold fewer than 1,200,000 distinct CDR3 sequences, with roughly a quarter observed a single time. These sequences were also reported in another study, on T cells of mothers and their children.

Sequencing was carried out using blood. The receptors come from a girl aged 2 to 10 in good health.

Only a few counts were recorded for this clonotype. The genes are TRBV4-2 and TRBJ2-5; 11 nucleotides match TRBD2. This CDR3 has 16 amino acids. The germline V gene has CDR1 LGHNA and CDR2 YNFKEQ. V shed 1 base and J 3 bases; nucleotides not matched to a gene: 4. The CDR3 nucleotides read TGTGCCAGCAGCCAAGTGACTAGCGGGACTGAAGAGACCCAGTACTTC. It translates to CASSQVTSGTEETQYF.

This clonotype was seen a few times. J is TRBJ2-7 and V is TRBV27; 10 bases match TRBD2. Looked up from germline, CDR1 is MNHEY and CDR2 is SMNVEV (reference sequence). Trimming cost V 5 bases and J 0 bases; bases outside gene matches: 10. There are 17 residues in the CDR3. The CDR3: CASSTITSGKSSYEQYF. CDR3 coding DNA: TGTGCCAGCAGTACCATAACTAGCGGGAAGAGCTCCTACGAGCAGTACTTC.

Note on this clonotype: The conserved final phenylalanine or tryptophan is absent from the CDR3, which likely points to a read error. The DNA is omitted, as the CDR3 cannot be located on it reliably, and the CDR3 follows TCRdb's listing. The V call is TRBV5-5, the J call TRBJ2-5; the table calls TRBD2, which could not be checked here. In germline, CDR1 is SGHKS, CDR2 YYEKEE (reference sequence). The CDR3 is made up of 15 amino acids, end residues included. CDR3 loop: CASSPNPRQGRSLRL.

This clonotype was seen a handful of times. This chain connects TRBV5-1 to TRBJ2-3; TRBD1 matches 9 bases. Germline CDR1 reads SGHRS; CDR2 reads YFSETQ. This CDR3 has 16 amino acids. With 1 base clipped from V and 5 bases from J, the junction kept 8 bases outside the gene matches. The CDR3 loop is CASSLSWGQGKDTQYF. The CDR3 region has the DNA TGCGCCAGCAGCTTGTCGTGGGGACAGGGAAAAGATACGCAGTATTTT. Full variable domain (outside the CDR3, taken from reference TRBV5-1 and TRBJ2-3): KAGVTQTPRYLIKTRGQQVTLSCSPISGHRSVSWYQQTPGQGLQFLFEYFSETQRNKGNFPGRFSGRQFSNSRSEMNVSTLELGDSALYLCASSLSWGQGKDTQYFGPGTRLTVL.

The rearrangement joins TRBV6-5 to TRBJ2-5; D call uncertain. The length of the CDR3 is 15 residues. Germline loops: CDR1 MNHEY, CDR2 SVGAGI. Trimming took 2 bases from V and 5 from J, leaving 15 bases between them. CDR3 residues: CASSYGDRKGETQYF. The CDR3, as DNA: TGTGCCAGCAGTTACGGTGATAGGAAAGGGGAGACCCAGTACTTC.

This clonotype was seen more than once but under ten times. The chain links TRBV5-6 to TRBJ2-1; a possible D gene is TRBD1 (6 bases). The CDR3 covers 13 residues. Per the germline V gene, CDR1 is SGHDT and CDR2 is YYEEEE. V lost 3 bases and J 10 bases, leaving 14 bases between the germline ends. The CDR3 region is CASSWTGTLEQFF. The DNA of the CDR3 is TGTGCCAGCAGCTGGACCGGGACACTCGAGCAGTTCTTC. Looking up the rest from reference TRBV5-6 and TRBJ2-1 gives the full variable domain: DAGVTQSPTHLIKTRGQQVTLRCSPKSGHDTVSWYQQALGQGPQFIFQYYEEEERQRGNFPDRFSGHQFPNYSSELNVNALLLGDSALYLCASSWTGTLEQFFGPGTRLTVL.

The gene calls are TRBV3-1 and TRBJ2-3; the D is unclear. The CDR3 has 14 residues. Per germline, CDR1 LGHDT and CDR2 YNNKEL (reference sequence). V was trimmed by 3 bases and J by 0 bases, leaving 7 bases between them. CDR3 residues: CASSHDPSTDTQYF. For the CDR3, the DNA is TGTGCCAGCAGCCATGACCCCAGCACAGATACGCAGTATTTT.

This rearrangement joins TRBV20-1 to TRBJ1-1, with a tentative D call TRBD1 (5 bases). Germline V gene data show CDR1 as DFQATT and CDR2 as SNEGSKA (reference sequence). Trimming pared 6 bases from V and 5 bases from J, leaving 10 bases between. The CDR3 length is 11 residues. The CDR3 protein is CSAGTLTEAFF. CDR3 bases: TGCAGTGCGGGGACCCTAACTGAAGCTTTCTTT.

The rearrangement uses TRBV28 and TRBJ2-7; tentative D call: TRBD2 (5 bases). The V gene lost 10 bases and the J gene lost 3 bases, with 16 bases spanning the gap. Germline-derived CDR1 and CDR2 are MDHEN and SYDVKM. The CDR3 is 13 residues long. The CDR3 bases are TGTGCCACCAAAGGAGGTAGACGCTACGAGCAGTACTTC. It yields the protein CATKGGRRYEQYF.

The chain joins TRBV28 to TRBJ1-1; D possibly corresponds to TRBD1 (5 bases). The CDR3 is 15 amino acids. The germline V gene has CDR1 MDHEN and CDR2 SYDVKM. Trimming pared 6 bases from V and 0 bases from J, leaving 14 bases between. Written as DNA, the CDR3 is TGTGCCAGCAGATATCAGGGACTATTGAACACTGAAGCTTTCTTT. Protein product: CASRYQGLLNTEAFF.

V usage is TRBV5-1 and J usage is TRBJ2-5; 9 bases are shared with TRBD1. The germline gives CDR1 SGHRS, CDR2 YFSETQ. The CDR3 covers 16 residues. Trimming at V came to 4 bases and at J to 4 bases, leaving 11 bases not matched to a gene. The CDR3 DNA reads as TGCGCCAGCAGCCTAGGGGACAGGGCCTCGGGAGAGACCCAGTACTTC. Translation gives CASSLGDRASGETQYF.

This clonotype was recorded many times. The CDR3 sequence: CASSLLPGNEQFF. In nucleotides, the CDR3 is TGTGCCAGCAGCTTATTACCGGGAAATGAGCAGTTCTTC. The rearrangement links TRBV7-8 to TRBJ2-1; weak D call: TRBD2 (5 bases). The CDR3 has 13 amino acids. V lost 2 bases to trimming and J lost 7 bases, with 9 bases between them. Germline V CDR1 and CDR2: SGHVS, FQNEAQ.

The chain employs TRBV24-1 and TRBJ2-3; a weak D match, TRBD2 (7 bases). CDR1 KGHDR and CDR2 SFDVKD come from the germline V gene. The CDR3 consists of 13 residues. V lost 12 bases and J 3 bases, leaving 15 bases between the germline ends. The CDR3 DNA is TGTGCCGTCGGGGGGACAATAACAGATACGCAGTATTTT. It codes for CAVGGTITDTQYF.

This CDR3 reads CASSLTSGDPYNEQFF. The CDR3 nucleotides are TGTGCCAGCAGCTTAACTTCGGGAGATCCCTACAATGAGCAGTTCTTC. This chain links TRBV7-9 with TRBJ2-1, with D possibly being TRBD2 (6 bases). Per the germline V gene, CDR1 is SEHNR and CDR2 is FQNEAQ (reference sequence). Trimming pared 2 bases from V and 2 bases from J, leaving 13 bases between. There are 16 residues in the CDR3.

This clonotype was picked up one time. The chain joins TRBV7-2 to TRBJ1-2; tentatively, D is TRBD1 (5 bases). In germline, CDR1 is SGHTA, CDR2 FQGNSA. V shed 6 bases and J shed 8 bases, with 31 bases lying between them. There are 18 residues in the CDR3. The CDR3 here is CASRKGVGTYALREGYTF. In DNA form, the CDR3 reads TGTGCCAGCAGAAAAGGAGTTGGGACTTATGCCTTAAGAGAGGGCTACACCTTC.

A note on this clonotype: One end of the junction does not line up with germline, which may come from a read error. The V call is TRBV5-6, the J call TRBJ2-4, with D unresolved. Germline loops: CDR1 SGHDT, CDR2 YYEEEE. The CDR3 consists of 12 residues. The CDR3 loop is CASSSTENIRYF. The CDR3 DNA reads TGTGCCAGCAGTTCCACGGAAAACATTCGGTACTTC. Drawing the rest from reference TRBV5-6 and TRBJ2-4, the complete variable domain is DAGVTQSPTHLIKTRGQQVTLRCSPKSGHDTVSWYQQALGQGPQFIFQYYEEEERQRGNFPDRFSGHQFPNYSSELNVNALLLGDSALYLCASSSTENIRYFGAGTRLSVL.

The CDR3 is CASSRPRSLETQYF. The CDR3, as DNA: TGTGCCAGCAGCCGCCCCCGGTCCCTAGAGACCCAGTACTTC. The chain carries TRBV7-9 and TRBJ2-5, with D unresolved. With 5 bases removed from V and 4 bases from J, the gap between germline ends came to 14 bases. The CDR3 sequence is 14 residues long. Germline V lookup: CDR1 SEHNR, CDR2 FQNEAQ (reference sequence).

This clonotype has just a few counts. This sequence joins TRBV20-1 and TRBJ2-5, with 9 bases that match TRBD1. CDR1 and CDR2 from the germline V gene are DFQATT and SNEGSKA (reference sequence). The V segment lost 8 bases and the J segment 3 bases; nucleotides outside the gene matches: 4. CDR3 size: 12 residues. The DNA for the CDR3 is TGCAGTCTATGGACAGGGGAAGAGACCCAGTACTTC. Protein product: CSLWTGEETQYF.

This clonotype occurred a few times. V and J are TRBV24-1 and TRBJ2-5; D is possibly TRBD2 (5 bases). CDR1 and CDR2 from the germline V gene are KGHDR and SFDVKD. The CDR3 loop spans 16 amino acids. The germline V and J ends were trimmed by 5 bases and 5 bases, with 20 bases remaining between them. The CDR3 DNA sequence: TGTGCCACCAGTGCCTATACCAGGCCATGGAGGGAGACCCAGTACTTC. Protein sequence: CATSAYTRPWRETQYF.

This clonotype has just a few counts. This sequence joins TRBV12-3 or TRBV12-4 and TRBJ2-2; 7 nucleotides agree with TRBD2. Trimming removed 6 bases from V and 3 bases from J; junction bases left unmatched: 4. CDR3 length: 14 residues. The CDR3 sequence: CASRASGDTGELFF. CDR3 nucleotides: TGTGCCAGCAGGGCCAGCGGGGACACCGGGGAGCTGTTTTTT.

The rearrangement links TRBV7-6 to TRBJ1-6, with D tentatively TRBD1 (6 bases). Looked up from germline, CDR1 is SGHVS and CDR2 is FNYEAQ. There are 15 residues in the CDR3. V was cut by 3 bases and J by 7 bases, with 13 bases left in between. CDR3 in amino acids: CASSLGAGVNSPLHF. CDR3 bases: TGTGCCAGCAGCTTGGGGGCGGGGGTAAATTCACCCCTCCACTTT.

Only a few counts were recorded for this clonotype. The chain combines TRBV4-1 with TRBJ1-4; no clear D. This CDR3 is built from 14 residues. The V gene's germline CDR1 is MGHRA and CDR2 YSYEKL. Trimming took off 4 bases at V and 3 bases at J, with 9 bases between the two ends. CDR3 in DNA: TGCGCCAGCAGCCCCCGGTGGGCTAATGAAAAACTGTTTTTT. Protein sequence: CASSPRWANEKLFF.

Here the CDR3 reads CASSKGTVKEQYV. As DNA, the CDR3 is TGTGCCAGCTCCAAAGGGACAGTGAAGGAGCAGTACGTC. The rearrangement joins TRBV21-1 to TRBJ2-7; the table's D call, TRBD1, was not checked against the DNA. TRBV21-1 has pseudogene status. The CDR3 spans 13 residues.